This T cell receptor beta chain was profiled in a study of shared T cell receptors in the human thymus. Repertoires were generated with immunoSEQ multiplex PCR, while TCRdb's copy carries only in-frame clones and drops some. The data hold under 450,000 clones, with over 90% observed a single time. Trimming removed 10 bases from V and 1 base from J, with 11 bases in between. Germline CDR1 and CDR2: LNHDA and SQIVND (reference sequence). This CDR3 has 13 residues. This receptor was taken from a human donor. What was sequenced was thymocytes. This chain links TRBV19 with TRBJ1-5; maybe TRBD1 (5 bases). The CDR3 coding sequence is TGTGCCACCGCGGACACGAGCAATCAGCCCCAGCATTTT. As protein: CATADTSNQPQHF.